A selection of T cell receptor beta chains follows, all from one sample in a study of OX40 agonist ivuxolimab in advanced cancers. Clones were read by immunoSEQ multiplex PCR, and TCRdb kept only the in-frame ones, dropping some. The table records approximately 82,000 clones, about nine tenths of them present only once. The sample here was CD4+ or CD8+ T cells sorted from blood, taken in a trial of the OX40 agonist ivuxolimab. The origin of the receptors is an adult with an advanced solid tumor such as melanoma, head and neck, liver or kidney cancer. Each CDR3 is given without its conserved first and last residue.

>TRBV5-6|TRBJ2-1
ASSRPPAGGSYNEQF
>TRBV12-5|TRBJ1-5
ASGLPQPQH
>TRBV5-1|TRBJ2-5
GSSLVGGGETQY
>TRBV6-1|TRBJ2-7
ASSQGGTRIYEQY
>TRBV13|TRBJ2-5
ATSGSGQGFLGTQY
>TRBV2|TRBJ2-3
ASRVLTDTQY
>TRBV9|TRBJ2-3
ASSVGHSVTDTQY
>TRBV2|TRBJ1-5
ASSGQGLSQPQH
>TRBV5-1|TRBJ2-7
ASSQYFSGVSSYEQY
>TRBV2|TRBJ2-1
ASSAISNFNEQF
>TRBV28|TRBJ2-3
ASSPGTNTDTQY
>TRBV5-1|TRBJ2-1
ASSGGTVKNEQF
>TRBV5-1|TRBJ2-3
ASSLAAGGPTDTQY
>TRBV7-2|TRBJ1-1
ASSRDSNTEAF
>TRBV5-1|TRBJ1-3
ASSPKVGQTGNTIY
>TRBV13|TRBJ2-4
ASSPPRARTFQY
>TRBV21-1|TRBJ1-2
ASSKAAGEGYGYT
>TRBV23-1|TRBJ2-7
ASSQSLDRTNSYEQY
>TRBV7-9|TRBJ1-1
ASSLEGGTEAF
>TRBV9|TRBJ2-1
ASSVEGTSGRGEQF
>TRBV11-2|TRBJ1-1
ASSLYSTNTEAF
>TRBV12-5|TRBJ2-5
ASGLVIQETQY
>TRBV5-1|TRBJ2-2
ASSSRGRDSGEVF
>TRBV7-3|TRBJ2-1
ASSLGLANYNEQF
>TRBV11-2|TRBJ2-5
ASSLEGETQY
>TRBV9|TRBJ2-7
ASSVGIDGSYEQY
>TRBV30|TRBJ1-2
ACSSFRGIYGYT
>TRBV6-1|TRBJ2-2
ASSDQGHRELF
>TRBV5-1|TRBJ2-1
ASSLSGRGYNEQF
>TRBV30|TRBJ2-3
AWSGLAADTQY
>TRBV7-8|TRBJ1-5
ASSPRWGSDQPQH
>TRBV7-3|TRBJ2-3
ASSYMGTDTQY
>TRBV15|TRBJ1-2
ATSRDRGFYGYT
>TRBV4-1|TRBJ1-2
ASSPTGSFGYT
>TRBV5-5|TRBJ2-7
ASSLIFTGSSYEQY
>TRBV18|TRBJ1-1
ASSQGQEDTEAF
>TRBV30|TRBJ1-1
AWTPPDRTNTEAF